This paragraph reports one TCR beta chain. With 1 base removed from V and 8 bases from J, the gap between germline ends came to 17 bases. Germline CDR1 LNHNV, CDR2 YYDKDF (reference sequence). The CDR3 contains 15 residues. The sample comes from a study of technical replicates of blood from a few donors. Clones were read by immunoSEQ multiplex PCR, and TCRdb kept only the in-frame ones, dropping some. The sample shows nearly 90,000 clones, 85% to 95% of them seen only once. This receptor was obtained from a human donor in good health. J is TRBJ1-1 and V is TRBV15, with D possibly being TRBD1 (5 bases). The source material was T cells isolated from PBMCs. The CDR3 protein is CATSRAAGYRVEAFF. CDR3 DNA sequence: TGTGCCACCAGCAGAGCAGCAGGGTACAGAGTGGAAGCTTTCTTT.